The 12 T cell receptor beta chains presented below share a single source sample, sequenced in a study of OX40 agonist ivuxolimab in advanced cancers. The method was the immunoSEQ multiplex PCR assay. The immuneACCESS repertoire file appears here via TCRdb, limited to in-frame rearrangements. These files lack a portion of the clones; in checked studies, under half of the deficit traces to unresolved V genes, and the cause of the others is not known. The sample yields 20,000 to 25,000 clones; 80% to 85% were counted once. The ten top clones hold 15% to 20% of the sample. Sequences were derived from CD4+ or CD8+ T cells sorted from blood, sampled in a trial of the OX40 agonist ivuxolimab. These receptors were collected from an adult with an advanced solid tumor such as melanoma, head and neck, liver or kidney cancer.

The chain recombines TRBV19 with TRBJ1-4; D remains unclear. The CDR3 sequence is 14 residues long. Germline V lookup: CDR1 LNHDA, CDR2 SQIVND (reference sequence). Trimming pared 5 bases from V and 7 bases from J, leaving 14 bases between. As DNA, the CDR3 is TGTGCCAGTAGTCCGAGGCGCGGCCGTGAAAAACTGTTTTTT. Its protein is CASSPRRGREKLFF.

This chain's CDR3 is CASSQLAGVFSYEQYF. The CDR3 coding sequence is TGTGCCAGCAGCCAACTAGCGGGAGTCTTCTCCTACGAGCAGTACTTC. The chain carries TRBV4-2 and TRBJ2-7; 10 nucleotides match TRBD2. J gave up 0 bases and V 2 bases, and 4 bases lay outside the gene matches. This CDR3 has 16 amino acids. Germline assignment: CDR1 LGHNA and CDR2 YNFKEQ.

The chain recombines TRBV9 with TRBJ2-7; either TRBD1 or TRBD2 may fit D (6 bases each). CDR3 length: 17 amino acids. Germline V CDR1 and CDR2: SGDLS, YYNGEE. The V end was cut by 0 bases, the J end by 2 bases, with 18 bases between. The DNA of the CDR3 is TGTGCCAGCAGCGTAGGAGGGGGGACAAAGTTCACCTACGAGCAGTACTTC. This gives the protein CASSVGGGTKFTYEQYF.

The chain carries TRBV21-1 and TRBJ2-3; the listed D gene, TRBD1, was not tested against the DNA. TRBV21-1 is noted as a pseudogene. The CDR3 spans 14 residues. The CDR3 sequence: CASSKGAGTDTQYF. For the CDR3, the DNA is TGTGCCAGCAGCAAAGGGGCAGGGACAGATACGCAGTATTTT.

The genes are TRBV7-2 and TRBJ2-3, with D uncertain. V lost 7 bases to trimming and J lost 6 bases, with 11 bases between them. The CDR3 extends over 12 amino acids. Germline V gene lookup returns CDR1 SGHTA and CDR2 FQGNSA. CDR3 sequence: CASKRLGDTQYF. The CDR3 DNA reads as TGTGCCAGCAAGAGGTTGGGGGATACGCAGTATTTT.

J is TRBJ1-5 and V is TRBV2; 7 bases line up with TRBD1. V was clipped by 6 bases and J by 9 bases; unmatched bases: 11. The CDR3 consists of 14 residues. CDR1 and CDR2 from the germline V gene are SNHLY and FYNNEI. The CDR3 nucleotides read TGTGCCAGCAGCCGCGGGACAGAGGATCGGCCCCAGCATTTT. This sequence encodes CASSRGTEDRPQHF.

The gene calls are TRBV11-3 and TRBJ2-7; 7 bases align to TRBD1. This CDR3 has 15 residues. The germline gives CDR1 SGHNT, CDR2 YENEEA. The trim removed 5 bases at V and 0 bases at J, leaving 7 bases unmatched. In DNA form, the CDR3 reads TGTGCCAGCAGCCGCGAGGGGGCTAGCTCCTACGAGCAGTACTTC. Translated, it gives CASSREGASSYEQYF.

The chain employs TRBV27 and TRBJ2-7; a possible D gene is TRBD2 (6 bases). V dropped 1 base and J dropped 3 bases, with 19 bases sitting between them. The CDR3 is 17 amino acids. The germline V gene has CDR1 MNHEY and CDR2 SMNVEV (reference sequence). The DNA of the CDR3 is TGTGCCAGCAGTTTATTTGGCTCGGCTAGCGTGATCTACGAGCAGTACTTC. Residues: CASSLFGSASVIYEQYF.

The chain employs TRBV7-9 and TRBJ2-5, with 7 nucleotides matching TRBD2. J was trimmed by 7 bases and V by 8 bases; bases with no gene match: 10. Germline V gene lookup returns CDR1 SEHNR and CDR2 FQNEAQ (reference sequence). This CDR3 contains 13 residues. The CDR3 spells CASAGGGVATQYF. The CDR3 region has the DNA TGTGCCAGCGCCGGGGGAGGGGTGGCGACCCAGTACTTC.

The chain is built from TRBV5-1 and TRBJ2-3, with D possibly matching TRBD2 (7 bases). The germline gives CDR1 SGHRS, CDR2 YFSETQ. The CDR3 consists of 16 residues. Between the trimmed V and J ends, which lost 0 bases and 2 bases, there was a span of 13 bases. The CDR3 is CASSLVGGAATDTQYF. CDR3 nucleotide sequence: TGCGCCAGCAGCTTGGTAGGGGGGGCGGCCACAGATACGCAGTATTTT.

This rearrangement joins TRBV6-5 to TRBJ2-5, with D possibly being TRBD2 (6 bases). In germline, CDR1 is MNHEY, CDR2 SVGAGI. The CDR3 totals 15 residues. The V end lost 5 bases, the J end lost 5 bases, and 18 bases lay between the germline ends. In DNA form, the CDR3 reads TGTGCCAGCAGTATCCGGACTCTACGGGGGGAGACCCAGTACTTC. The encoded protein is CASSIRTLRGETQYF.

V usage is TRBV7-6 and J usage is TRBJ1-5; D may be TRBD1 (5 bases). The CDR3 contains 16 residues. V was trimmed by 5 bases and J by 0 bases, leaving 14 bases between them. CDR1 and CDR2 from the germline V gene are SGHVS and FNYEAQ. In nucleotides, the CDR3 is TGTGCCAGCAGCCCCGGGGGTCGCAGTAGCAATCAGCCCCAGCATTTT. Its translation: CASSPGGRSSNQPQHF.